The 32 T cell receptor beta chains below were found in one sample sequenced in a study of T cells after yellow fever vaccination. From the 5' RACE reads, TCRdb called clonotypes with MiXCR, one entry per CDR3 protein. Among 300,000 to 400,000 distinct CDR3 sequences listed, 8.7% were seen once. Sequencing was performed on PBMCs, taken on the day of the first yellow fever vaccination. The receptors derive from a man between 18 and 35 years old who received the YFV17D yellow fever vaccine.

This clonotype was counted between two and nine times. The chain recombines TRBV11-2 with TRBJ1-2; 8 bases line up with TRBD1. The V segment lost 4 bases and the J segment 7 bases; nucleotides outside the gene matches: 17. Germline CDR1 SGHAT, CDR2 FQNNGV. This CDR3 has 17 amino acids. The chain's CDR3 is CASSSIRSRQGASGYTF. As DNA, the CDR3 is TGTGCCAGCAGCTCCATTAGGTCTAGGCAGGGGGCGTCTGGCTACACCTTC.

This sequence joins TRBV5-1 and TRBJ2-3, with a tentative D call TRBD1 (5 bases). The CDR3 totals 16 residues. Per the germline V gene, CDR1 is SGHRS and CDR2 is YFSETQ. The V end lost 3 bases, the J end lost 3 bases, and 17 bases lay between the germline ends. CDR3 bases: TGCGCCAGCAGCTACCAGGACACTATCGGAACAGATACGCAGTATTTT. Translated: CASSYQDTIGTDTQYF. The full variable domain, with the rest looked up from reference TRBV5-1 and TRBJ2-3, is KAGVTQTPRYLIKTRGQQVTLSCSPISGHRSVSWYQQTPGQGLQFLFEYFSETQRNKGNFPGRFSGRQFSNSRSEMNVSTLELGDSALYLCASSYQDTIGTDTQYFGPGTRLTVL.

This clonotype has just a few counts. CDR3 residues: CASRSTSSGNTIYF. CDR3 DNA: TGTGCCAGCAGATCGACAAGCTCTGGAAACACCATATATTTT. The chain recombines TRBV11-2 with TRBJ1-3, with D unclear. V dropped 6 bases and J dropped 0 bases, with 9 bases sitting between them. CDR3 size: 14 residues. Per the germline V gene, CDR1 is SGHAT and CDR2 is FQNNGV.

This clonotype has just a few counts. J is TRBJ2-5 and V is TRBV5-1, with 11 bases matching TRBD2. The CDR3 extends over 17 amino acids. Germline lookup yields CDR1 SGHRS and CDR2 YFSETQ. Trimming removed 4 bases from V and 0 bases from J; junction bases left unmatched: 8. The CDR3 DNA is TGCGCCAGCAGCATGCTAGCGGGGGGCCGGTACCAAGAGACCCAGTACTTC. Its translation: CASSMLAGGRYQETQYF.

This clonotype showed up just a few times. The chain combines TRBV7-3 with TRBJ1-1; a possible D gene is TRBD1 (5 bases). CDR3 length equals 12 residues. Trimming took 5 bases from V and 11 from J, leaving 15 bases between them. CDR1 SGHTA and CDR2 FQGTGA come from the germline V gene. CDR3 loop: CASSGGDSRAFF. The CDR3 bases are TGTGCCAGCAGCGGAGGGGACTCTAGGGCTTTCTTT.

Many counts were recorded for this clonotype. This chain uses TRBV5-1 with TRBJ2-3, with a tentative D call TRBD2 (6 bases). The germline V and J ends were trimmed by 0 bases and 1 base, with 9 bases remaining between them. This CDR3 region has 15 residues. Germline V lookup: CDR1 SGHRS, CDR2 YFSETQ. The CDR3: CASSLVPGGTDTQYF. CDR3 coding DNA: TGCGCCAGCAGCTTGGTTCCGGGGGGCACAGATACGCAGTATTTT.

This clonotype came up a few times. The chain joins TRBV7-3 to TRBJ2-2, with 9 bases lining up with TRBD1. This CDR3 has 16 residues. Germline V lookup: CDR1 SGHTA, CDR2 FQGTGA. The ends lost 1 base at V and 4 bases at J; junction bases unmatched: 4. The CDR3 here is CASSLIGTGSTGELFF. CDR3 in DNA: TGTGCCAGCAGCTTAATAGGGACAGGGTCCACCGGGGAGCTGTTTTTT.

This clonotype was recorded many times. The chain recombines TRBV3-1 with TRBJ2-1; D remains unclear. The CDR3 extends over 13 amino acids. Trimming removed 1 base from V and 2 bases from J, with 3 bases in between. The germline V gene has CDR1 LGHDT and CDR2 YNNKEL (reference sequence). The CDR3 nucleotides read TGTGCCAGCAGCCAAGTACCCTACAATGAGCAGTTCTTC. It encodes CASSQVPYNEQFF.

The chain joins TRBV15 to TRBJ1-5; 7 bases agree with TRBD1. CDR1 is LNHNV, CDR2 YYDKDF, per germline (reference sequence). V shed 5 bases and J 7 bases; nucleotides not matched to a gene: 11. The CDR3 runs to 15 residues. This chain's CDR3 is CATSSGTASFQPQHF. The CDR3 bases are TGTGCCACCAGCTCCGGGACAGCAAGCTTCCAGCCCCAGCATTTT. The full variable domain, its missing parts supplied by reference TRBV15 and TRBJ1-5, is DAMVIQNPRYQVTQFGKPVTLSCSQTLNHNVMYWYQQKSSQAPKLLFHYYDKDFNNEADTPDNFQSRRPNTSFCFLDIRSPGLGDTAMYLCATSSGTASFQPQHFGDGTRLSIL.

The sample holds a few counts of this clonotype. The chain recombines TRBV12-3 or TRBV12-4 with TRBJ1-1, with D possibly matching TRBD1 (6 bases). This CDR3 has 14 residues. Trimming pared 5 bases from V and 11 bases from J, leaving 21 bases between. The DNA of the CDR3 is TGTGCCAGCAGTCTTACAGGGATCCCTGGGAAGGCTTTCTTT. Protein product: CASSLTGIPGKAFF.

This clonotype came up many times. V gene TRBV10-3 combines with J gene TRBJ2-1; D is possibly TRBD1 (5 bases). The CDR3 spans 11 residues. CDR1 is ENHRY, CDR2 SYGVKD, per germline. V was cut by 7 bases and J by 4 bases, with 5 bases left in between. The CDR3, as DNA: TGTGCCATCAAGGGGTACAATGAGCAGTTCTTC. This sequence encodes CAIKGYNEQFF.

This clonotype showed up just a few times. CDR3 in DNA: TGTGCCAGCAGGGTGATGCCTTCTGGAAACACCATATATTTT. Its protein product is CASRVMPSGNTIYF. J is TRBJ1-3 and V is TRBV2; D not certain. The V gene's germline CDR1 is SNHLY and CDR2 FYNNEI. V gave up 6 bases and J gave up 1 base, with 10 bases separating them. The CDR3 has 14 amino acids.

The V gene is TRBV27, the J gene TRBJ2-5, with D possibly being TRBD1 (5 bases). The V gene lost 1 base and the J gene lost 5 bases, with 14 bases spanning the gap. There are 15 residues in the CDR3. CDR1 is MNHEY and CDR2 is SMNVEV in the germline V gene (reference sequence). DNA for the CDR3: TGTGCCAGCAGTTTATACAGGTCCGCTGTGGAGACCCAGTACTTC. This translates into CASSLYRSAVETQYF.

This clonotype has a count of ten or more. This chain connects TRBV6-5 to TRBJ1-3; no definite D call. CDR1 MNHEY and CDR2 SVGAGI come from the germline V gene. The V end lost 5 bases, the J end lost 3 bases, and 8 bases lay between the germline ends. This CDR3 contains 13 residues. CDR3 sequence: CASSTLSGNTIYF. Here the CDR3 DNA reads TGTGCCAGCAGTACCTTGAGTGGAAACACCATATATTTT.

The rearrangement joins TRBV7-2 to TRBJ1-2; D is undetermined. CDR1 and CDR2 (germline): SGHTA, FQGNSA. This CDR3 comprises 16 residues. Trimming removed 5 bases at V and 5 bases at J, with 21 bases between. CDR3 sequence reads: CASSDKVGFLTYGYTF. The CDR3 DNA reads TGTGCCAGCAGCGACAAGGTTGGCTTTTTGACTTATGGCTACACCTTC. The whole variable domain, filled in from reference TRBV7-2 and TRBJ1-2, reads GAGVSQSPSNKVTEKGKDVELRCDPISGHTALYWYRQSLGQGLEFLIYFQGNSAPDKSGLPSDRFSAERTGGSVSTLTIQRTQQEDSAVYLCASSDKVGFLTYGYTFGSGTRLTVV.

There are a few counts of this clonotype. The rearrangement links TRBV7-9 to TRBJ2-1; TRBD1 agrees at 10 bases. Germline lookup yields CDR1 SEHNR and CDR2 FQNEAQ (reference sequence). The CDR3 is made up of 16 amino acids. V was pared by 5 bases and J by 5 bases, with 9 bases of the junction left unmatched. CDR3 in DNA: TGTGCCAGCAGCCCCACGGTGGGGACAGGGGACAATGAGCAGTTCTTC. Translation gives CASSPTVGTGDNEQFF.

The chain joins TRBV27 to TRBJ1-1; TRBD1 matches 8 bases. V gave up 1 base and J gave up 3 bases; unmatched junction bases: 1. CDR1 and CDR2 from the germline V gene are MNHEY and SMNVEV (reference sequence). The CDR3 extends over 14 amino acids. In DNA, the CDR3 is TGTGCCAGCAGTTTATACAGGGGGGACACTGAAGCTTTCTTT. Its protein is CASSLYRGDTEAFF.

The V call is TRBV18, the J call TRBJ1-2; 8 nucleotides match TRBD1. There are 14 residues in the CDR3. Trimming removed 0 bases from V and 6 bases from J; junction bases left unmatched: 3. Germline CDR1 KGHSH, CDR2 LQKENI. CDR3 residues: CASSPPSTGDGYTF. For the CDR3, the DNA is TGTGCCAGCTCACCACCATCGACAGGGGATGGCTACACCTTC.

The CDR3 protein is CASSQQTGTGLETQYF. Here the CDR3 DNA reads TGCGCCAGCAGCCAACAAACCGGGACAGGGTTGGAGACCCAGTACTTC. The chain recombines TRBV4-3 with TRBJ2-5, with 9 bases lining up with TRBD1. J gave up 5 bases and V 2 bases, and 9 bases lay outside the gene matches. CDR3 size: 16 residues. Germline V CDR1 and CDR2: LGHNA, YSLEER.

The chain is built from TRBV29-1 and TRBJ1-1; TRBD1 matches at 8 bases. Germline CDR1 and CDR2: SQVTM and ANQGSEA. This CDR3 is 11 amino acids long. The V gene end was trimmed by 8 bases and the J gene end by 10 bases; junction bases not matched to a gene: 9. CDR3 in amino acids: CSPDRGGGAFF. The DNA for the CDR3 is TGCAGCCCAGACAGGGGTGGGGGAGCTTTCTTT.

This sequence joins TRBV12-3 or TRBV12-4 and TRBJ1-2, with D unclear. With 6 bases removed from V and 5 bases from J, the gap between germline ends came to 16 bases. The CDR3 spans 14 residues. The CDR3 coding sequence is TGTGCCAGCAGCGTGGGCCGGGATTATTATGGCTACACCTTC. Amino acid sequence: CASSVGRDYYGYTF.

This clonotype was detected a few times. V usage is TRBV29-1 and J usage is TRBJ2-2; the match to TRBD1 covers 8 bases. Germline lookup yields CDR1 SQVTM and CDR2 ANQGSEA. The ends lost 7 bases at V and 4 bases at J; junction bases unmatched: 2. The CDR3 consists of 12 residues. CDR3 residues: CSATGGTGELFF. CDR3 bases: TGCAGCGCCACAGGGGGCACCGGGGAGCTGTTTTTT.

The rearrangement uses TRBV5-1 and TRBJ1-1; D uncertain. The CDR3 extends over 15 amino acids. Germline V gives CDR1 SGHRS, CDR2 YFSETQ. V was clipped by 4 bases and J by 1 base, with 14 bases between them. The CDR3 DNA sequence: TGCGCCAGCAGCACCGAGGCCTCATGGAACACTGAAGCTTTCTTT. Translation: CASSTEASWNTEAFF.

With regard to this clonotype: The CDR3 ends on some other residue instead of the conserved phenylalanine or tryptophan, so this is likely a read error. V usage is TRBV7-2 and J usage is TRBJ1-5, with unresolved D. Trimming removed 1 base at V and 6 bases at J, with 10 bases between. The germline gives CDR1 SGHTA, CDR2 FQGNSA. This CDR3 comprises 14 residues. CDR3 nucleotide sequence: TGTGCCAGCAGCTTAGACGGTGGCAGTCAGCCCCAGCATCTT. Translated: CASSLDGGSQPQHL.

V usage is TRBV21-1 and J usage is TRBJ2-7. TRBV21-1 is deemed a pseudogene. The CDR3 extends over 12 amino acids. CDR3 bases: TGTGCCGATGTGACGGGTGCTGAGGAGCAGTACGTC. Its translation is CADVTGAEEQYV.

The V call is TRBV5-5, the J call TRBJ1-4, with 8 bases lining up with TRBD1. The V segment lost 5 bases and the J segment 7 bases; nucleotides outside the gene matches: 4. This CDR3 contains 13 residues. Germline V gives CDR1 SGHKS, CDR2 YYEKEE (reference sequence). The CDR3 DNA reads TGTGCCAGCAGAAGGACAGGGAGTGAAAAACTGTTTTTT. Amino acids: CASRRTGSEKLFF.

V gene TRBV9 combines with J gene TRBJ2-1, with TRBD1 identical over 9 bases. The CDR3 has 18 amino acids. Germline V gene sequence: CDR1 SGDLS, CDR2 YYNGEE. Germline trimming cut 4 bases from V and 7 bases from J; bases unmatched to any gene: 18. The CDR3 reads CASSSASAPDRGWNEQFF. The CDR3 DNA is TGTGCCAGCAGCTCCGCCTCAGCCCCGGACAGGGGTTGGAATGAGCAGTTCTTC.

This clonotype was recorded many times. CDR3 nucleotide sequence: TGTGCCAGCACCCGGGTACCCGTTAGCACAGATACGCAGTATTTT. Amino acids: CASTRVPVSTDTQYF. The V and J genes are TRBV6-2 or TRBV6-3 and TRBJ2-3; D call uncertain. Trimming took 7 bases from V and 0 from J, leaving 14 bases between them. The CDR3 covers 15 residues. Germline assignment: CDR1 MNHEY and CDR2 SVGEGT.

This clonotype has only a few counts. The chain combines TRBV10-3 with TRBJ1-1; possibly TRBD1 for D (6 bases). The CDR3 runs 14 residues. The germline CDR1 and CDR2 sequences are ENHRY and SYGVKD. Trimming removed 6 bases at V and 0 bases at J, with 11 bases between. The CDR3 here is CAISYTGMNTEAFF. The CDR3, as DNA: TGTGCCATCAGCTATACAGGGATGAACACTGAAGCTTTCTTT.

The chain uses TRBV20-1 and TRBJ2-5; D is unclear. This CDR3 spans 13 amino acids. V was trimmed by 1 base and J by 1 base, leaving 7 bases between them. Germline V gene data show CDR1 as DFQATT and CDR2 as SNEGSKA (reference sequence). CDR3 sequence: CSARGLPQETQYF. CDR3 bases: TGCAGTGCTAGAGGCTTACCCCAAGAGACCCAGTACTTC.

The chain links TRBV5-1 to TRBJ1-2; D gene uncertain. Germline CDR1 SGHRS, CDR2 YFSETQ. The CDR3 extends over 13 amino acids. V was pared by 4 bases and J by 4 bases, with 11 bases between. CDR3 residues: CASSPRETYGYTF. The CDR3 DNA is TGCGCCAGCAGCCCGAGGGAGACCTATGGCTACACCTTC.

The chain recombines TRBV12-3 or TRBV12-4 with TRBJ2-5; D might be TRBD1 (6 bases). V gave up 1 base and J gave up 8 bases, with 14 bases separating them. The CDR3 covers 14 residues. CDR3 residues: CASSLEGRGGTQYF. CDR3 DNA: TGTGCCAGCAGTTTAGAAGGCAGGGGCGGTACCCAGTACTTC.